These 13 T cell receptor beta chains originate from one sample sequenced in a study of cytomegalovirus exposure and HLA in healthy donors (dated by TCRdb to 2016 to 2017). The receptor library was made with the immunoSEQ multiplex PCR assay. The multiplex PCR relied on a mix of 60 forward primers for TCR Vbeta segments and 13 reverse primers for TCR Jbeta segments. The immuneACCESS repertoire file appears here via TCRdb, limited to in-frame rearrangements. These files lack a portion of the clones; in checked studies, under half of the deficit traces to unresolved V genes, and the cause of the others is not known. Counted in this sample were under 200,000 clones; around 81% of them appeared once. The top ten clonotypes cover around 2.2% of the sample. Sequencing used PBMCs. The receptors here all came from a young woman in good health and CMV-seropositive.

This sequence joins TRBV6-5 and TRBJ1-6, with 7 bases lining up with TRBD1. Per germline, CDR1 MNHEY and CDR2 SVGAGI. J gave up 10 bases and V 6 bases, and 6 bases lay outside the gene matches. The length of the CDR3 is 13 residues. This CDR3 is CASRRGQPSPLHF. The CDR3 DNA is TGTGCCAGCAGAAGGGGGCAGCCATCACCCCTCCACTTT.

The sample holds a few counts of this clone. The gene calls are TRBV5-4 and TRBJ1-1; perhaps TRBD1 as D (5 bases). This CDR3 is 13 amino acids long. V shed 3 bases and J shed 1 base, with 7 bases lying between them. Germline CDR1 SGHNT, CDR2 YYREEE (reference sequence). The CDR3 spells CASSWRGNTEAFF. For the CDR3, the DNA is TGTGCCAGCAGCTGGAGGGGGAACACTGAAGCTTTCTTT.

This clone showed up just a few times. The rearrangement joins TRBV4-2 to TRBJ1-5, with a possible D match to TRBD1 (5 bases). Germline CDR1 LGHNA, CDR2 YNFKEQ. V was trimmed by 3 bases and J by 0 bases, leaving 9 bases between them. This CDR3 spans 15 amino acids. CDR3 nucleotide sequence: TGTGCCAGCAGCCAGACAGTCTATAGCAATCAGCCCCAGCATTTT. Encoded protein: CASSQTVYSNQPQHF.

The genes are TRBV28 and TRBJ1-2; weak D call: TRBD1 (5 bases). This CDR3 spans 18 amino acids. V lost 4 bases to trimming and J lost 4 bases, with 25 bases between them. CDR1 is MDHEN and CDR2 is SYDVKM in the germline V gene. CDR3 bases: TGTGCCAGCAGTTCGGGGTTATTCGGGGGGATGAGGGGCTATGGCTACACCTTC. Translated, it gives CASSSGLFGGMRGYGYTF.

This clone was recorded a few times. The J gene is TRBJ2-1, the V gene TRBV14, with 8 bases identical to TRBD2. The CDR3 is made up of 15 amino acids. V was clipped by 6 bases and J by 7 bases; unmatched bases: 11. Germline CDR1 reads SGHDN; CDR2 reads FVKESK. The CDR3 spells CASSKSGGIRNEQFF. DNA of the CDR3: TGTGCCAGCAGTAAGAGCGGGGGAATTAGGAATGAGCAGTTCTTC.

A single count supports this clone. This sequence joins TRBV7-9 and TRBJ2-5; 10 bases are shared with TRBD1. Germline CDR1 SEHNR, CDR2 FQNEAQ (reference sequence). The CDR3 is 15 amino acids. The V segment lost 6 bases and the J segment 2 bases; nucleotides outside the gene matches: 6. The CDR3: CASRAGTGEQETQYF. The CDR3 region has the DNA TGTGCCAGCAGGGCCGGGACAGGGGAACAAGAGACCCAGTACTTC.

This chain links TRBV28 with TRBJ1-6; D is perhaps TRBD1 (5 bases). V lost 3 bases to trimming and J lost 10 bases, with 10 bases between them. The CDR3 runs to 13 residues. Germline CDR1 and CDR2: MDHEN and SYDVKM. The CDR3 DNA follows: TGTGCCAGCAGTTTGGAGGGGCGGTCACCCCTCCACTTT. Amino acid sequence: CASSLEGRSPLHF. Complete variable domain (other parts from reference TRBV28 and TRBJ1-6): DVKVTQSSRYLVKRTGEKVFLECVQDMDHENMFWYRQDPGLGLRLIYFSYDVKMKEKGDIPEGYSVSREKKERFSLILESASTNQTSMYLCASSLEGRSPLHFGNGTRLTVT.

This rearrangement joins TRBV5-1 to TRBJ2-3, with TRBD1 matching 8 bases. This CDR3 contains 16 residues. The germline V gene encodes CDR1 SGHRS and CDR2 YFSETQ. Losses at the gene ends were 2 bases for V and 4 bases for J; bases not matched to a gene: 9. The CDR3 region has the DNA TGCGCCAGCAGCTTCCGGGGCAGGGGGCAAGCAGATACGCAGTATTTT. Protein product: CASSFRGRGQADTQYF.

The V and J genes are TRBV2 and TRBJ1-4; tentatively, D is TRBD1 (6 bases). Germline values: CDR1 SNHLY, CDR2 FYNNEI. The CDR3 covers 14 residues. V lost 7 bases, J lost 0 bases, and 9 bases lay in between. The CDR3 is CASIRTATNEKLFF. For the CDR3, the DNA is TGTGCCAGCATCCGGACAGCAACTAATGAAAAACTGTTTTTT.

The V and J genes are TRBV18 and TRBJ1-3, with D possibly TRBD1 on 5 matching bases. V gave up 0 bases and J gave up 11 bases, with 17 bases separating them. Per germline, CDR1 KGHSH and CDR2 LQKENI. This CDR3 contains 15 residues. The CDR3 coding sequence is TGTGCCAGCTCACCACCGGGCAGGGTAACGTCCGCCATATATTTT. Translated, it gives CASSPPGRVTSAIYF.

A single count supports this clone. The rearrangement joins TRBV28 to TRBJ2-7, with a weak D call TRBD2 (7 bases). Germline lookup yields CDR1 MDHEN and CDR2 SYDVKM. This CDR3 region has 15 residues. V dropped 6 bases and J dropped 2 bases, with 17 bases sitting between them. This CDR3 reads CASRGGWTAAYEQYV. For the CDR3, the DNA is TGTGCCAGCAGGGGGGGGTGGACAGCCGCCTACGAGCAGTACGTC.

The chain has TRBV9 and TRBJ2-5; D possibly corresponds to TRBD2 (6 bases). V was trimmed by 4 bases and J by 4 bases, leaving 17 bases between them. Germline-derived CDR1 and CDR2 are SGDLS and YYNGEE. The CDR3 extends over 15 amino acids. The CDR3 region is CASSPRTTSPETQYF. CDR3 nucleotides: TGTGCCAGCAGCCCTCGAACCACTAGCCCAGAGACCCAGTACTTC.

The rearrangement uses TRBV4-1 and TRBJ2-7; 7 nucleotides agree with TRBD1. CDR3 length: 15 amino acids. Germline CDR1 is MGHRA and CDR2 is YSYEKL. After removal of 3 bases from V and 0 bases from J, the junction contained 5 bases not matched to a gene. The chain's CDR3 is CASSHSGQYSYEQYF. For the CDR3, the DNA is TGCGCCAGCAGCCACTCGGGACAGTACTCCTACGAGCAGTACTTC.